A selection of T cell receptor beta chains follows, all from one sample in a study of beta chain features in type 1 diabetes. The data were produced by immunoSEQ multiplex PCR, yet TCRdb's version contains in-frame clones alone and is incomplete. Counted here are some 330,000 clones, approximately 9.9% occurring once; the ten biggest clones make up about 0.015%. Source material: naive CD4+ T cells from blood. The receptors come from a woman aged 30 to 39 in good health. The CDR3 runs from the conserved cysteine through the conserved F or W. Fields, in order: clone size, J gene, D gene, V gene, CDR3 DNA, CDR3 protein. The D gene is left open where the match is weak. Size values are once, few and many counts, or a class for expanded clones, and some rows have none.

size: -
J: TRBJ2-3
D: TRBD1
V: TRBV5-1
DNA: TGCGCCAGCAGCTCGGGACAGGGAACAGATACGCAGTATTTT
CDR3: CASSSGQGTDTQYF

size: -
J: TRBJ2-4
D: TRBD2
V: TRBV5-4
DNA: TGTGCCAGCAGCTTGTACGCGGGAGCCTCCAAAAACATTCAGTACTTC
CDR3: CASSLYAGASKNIQYF

size: few
J: TRBJ1-5
D: TRBD1
V: TRBV2
DNA: TGTGCCAGCAGTCCTCCCGGACAGGCCCCTTCATGGCCCCAGCATTTT
CDR3: CASSPPGQAPSWPQHF

size: -
J: TRBJ2-7
D: -
V: TRBV7-2
DNA: TGTGCCAGCAGCTTAGGGTCTAGCGTTTCGTACGAGCAGTACTTC
CDR3: CASSLGSSVSYEQYF

size: -
J: TRBJ2-7
D: TRBD1
V: TRBV5-1
DNA: TGCGCCAGCAGCGCGGGGACAGGGGGTTACGAGCAGTACTTC
CDR3: CASSAGTGGYEQYF

size: -
J: TRBJ2-1
D: -
V: TRBV14
DNA: TGTGCCAGCAGCCAAGTGGTGGGAGTATCCTACAATGAGCAGTTCTTC
CDR3: CASSQVVGVSYNEQFF

size: -
J: TRBJ2-1
D: TRBD2
V: TRBV9
DNA: TGTGCCAGCAGCCTAACCGGGACTAGCGCGAACAATGAGCAGTTCTTC
CDR3: CASSLTGTSANNEQFF

size: once
J: TRBJ2-5
D: TRBD2
V: TRBV7-6
DNA: TGTGCCAGCAGCCCCTCTGGACTAGCGGAAAATCAAGAGACCCAGTACTTC
CDR3: CASSPSGLAENQETQYF

size: few
J: TRBJ2-3
D: -
V: TRBV25-1
DNA: TGTGCCAGCAGTGATGGAGTTATTACAGATACGCAGTATTTT
CDR3: CASSDGVITDTQYF

size: -
J: TRBJ2-1
D: TRBD2
V: TRBV19
DNA: TGTGCCAGTAGTATGTGGTGGCGGGAGGGCCACAATGAGCAGTTCTTC
CDR3: CASSMWWREGHNEQFF

size: few
J: TRBJ2-3
D: TRBD2
V: TRBV15
DNA: TGTGCCACCAGCAAGTACGGGACTACCTCGGGGTCCACAGATACGCAGTATTTT
CDR3: CATSKYGTTSGSTDTQYF

size: -
J: TRBJ2-7
D: -
V: TRBV5-4
DNA: TGTGCCAGCAGCTTGGGCGACTACGGGTTCGAGCAGTACTTC
CDR3: CASSLGDYGFEQYF

size: few
J: TRBJ2-1
D: TRBD2
V: TRBV9
DNA: TGTGCCAGCAGCCCCCGGACTAGCGGCAATGAGCAGTTCTTC
CDR3: CASSPRTSGNEQFF

size: few
J: TRBJ2-7
D: TRBD2
V: TRBV7-9
DNA: TGTGCCAGCGCCTTTAGCGGGATTGAGTTCTACGAGCAGTACTTC
CDR3: CASAFSGIEFYEQYF

size: -
J: TRBJ2-1
D: TRBD1
V: TRBV2
DNA: TGTGCCAGCAGGAGACAGGGTTCGGCCTACAATGAGCAGTTCTTC
CDR3: CASRRQGSAYNEQFF

size: few
J: TRBJ2-4
D: -
V: TRBV19
DNA: TGTGCCAGTAGTCGGGTTTACGCAGCCAAAAACATTCAGTACTTC
CDR3: CASSRVYAAKNIQYF

size: few
J: TRBJ2-1
D: TRBD2
V: TRBV5-1
DNA: TGCGCCAGCAGCTCGGTAACTGGGAGCGGGAGTGAGCAGTTCTTC
CDR3: CASSSVTGSGSEQFF

size: -
J: TRBJ1-1
D: TRBD1
V: TRBV27
DNA: TGTGCCAGCAGTTTAACAGGGGGGACTGAAGCTTTCTTT
CDR3: CASSLTGGTEAFF

size: -
J: TRBJ2-1
D: TRBD1
V: TRBV28
DNA: TGTGCCAGCAGTGTCAGGGGGCTGAGCTCCTACAATGAGCAGTTCTTC
CDR3: CASSVRGLSSYNEQFF

size: few
J: TRBJ1-2
D: TRBD1
V: TRBV28
DNA: TGTGCCAGCAGACCCCCAGGGGGCTATGGCTACACCTTC
CDR3: CASRPPGGYGYTF

size: -
J: TRBJ2-7
D: TRBD2
V: TRBV28
DNA: TGTGCCAGCAGTCGGGGACTAGCGGGAGAAGTATACGAGCAGTACTTC
CDR3: CASSRGLAGEVYEQYF

size: -
J: TRBJ2-3
D: TRBD2
V: TRBV11-3
DNA: TGTGCCAGCAGTTATAGCGGGACTAGCACAGATACGCAGTATTTT
CDR3: CASSYSGTSTDTQYF

size: -
J: TRBJ2-7
D: -
V: TRBV10-3
DNA: TGTGCCATCAGTGAGCGACTAAACGAGCAGTACTTC
CDR3: CAISERLNEQYF

size: -
J: TRBJ2-5
D: -
V: TRBV18
DNA: TGTGCCAGCTCACCGCCTAGTGAAGAGACCCAGTACTTC
CDR3: CASSPPSEETQYF

size: few
J: TRBJ2-5
D: -
V: TRBV5-4
DNA: TGTGCCAGCAGCTTGTCGCTACAAGAGACCCAGTACTTC
CDR3: CASSLSLQETQYF

size: -
J: TRBJ2-1
D: TRBD1
V: TRBV5-1
DNA: TGCGCCAGCAGCTTGAAAGACAGGGGAATCTACAATGAGCAGTTCTTC
CDR3: CASSLKDRGIYNEQFF